One sample yielded the 20 T cell receptor beta chains listed below, sequenced in a study of shared clonotypes between healthy human individuals. CD45RO-negative cells were positively selected for CCR7, leaving out terminally differentiated effector memory CD45RA+ cells. Only in-frame clones appear in the TCRdb table, and some are missing; sequencing was by immunoSEQ multiplex PCR. The data contain some 2 million clones, approximately 94% of them seen just once; the ten biggest clones take up 1% to 1.5%. Material for sequencing was naive CD8+ T cells sorted from blood. The origin of the receptors is a man aged 18 to 30 in good health.

V gene TRBV6-6 combines with J gene TRBJ2-1; the D gene is possibly TRBD2 (5 bases). Trimming cost V 3 bases and J 7 bases, with 10 bases left between them. The CDR3 covers 13 residues. The germline gives CDR1 MNHNY, CDR2 SVGAGI (reference sequence). The DNA for the CDR3 is TGTGCCAGCAGTTATCGTGAGGGAAATGAGCAGTTCTTC. The encoded protein is CASSYREGNEQFF.

CDR3 nucleotide sequence: TGTGCCAGCAGCTTATCGGACAGGGGCTCCTACGAGCAGTACTTC. This encodes CASSLSDRGSYEQYF. This chain connects TRBV7-6 to TRBJ2-7; 9 bases fit TRBD1. Germline CDR1 and CDR2: SGHVS and FNYEAQ. The CDR3 consists of 15 residues. V lost 2 bases, J lost 0 bases, and 2 bases stayed unmatched.

V gene TRBV5-8 combines with J gene TRBJ1-1, with unresolved D. The CDR3 is 14 amino acids. V was pared by 1 base and J by 1 base, with 8 bases between. Germline V gene data show CDR1 as SGHTS and CDR2 as YDEGEE. CDR3 region: CASSLLGSNTEAFF. DNA of the CDR3: TGTGCCAGCAGCTTGTTAGGGTCGAACACTGAAGCTTTCTTT.

V and J are TRBV29-1 and TRBJ2-7, with 11 bases matching TRBD2. Losses at the gene ends were 2 bases for V and 5 bases for J; bases not matched to a gene: 5. This CDR3 region has 14 residues. Looked up from germline, CDR1 is SQVTM and CDR2 is ANQGSEA. CDR3 nucleotide sequence: TGCAGCGTTGAACTAGCGGGAGGCTGGGACGAGCAGTACTTC. Protein: CSVELAGGWDEQYF.

This clone occurred once. The rearrangement links TRBV30 to TRBJ2-3; the match to TRBD2 covers 9 bases. The V gene's germline CDR1 is GTSNPN and CDR2 SVGIG (reference sequence). Trimming at V came to 0 bases and at J to 4 bases, leaving 5 bases not matched to a gene. This CDR3 is 15 amino acids long. For the CDR3, the DNA is TGTGCCTGGAGTGTAGGGCTAGCGGGACCAGATACGCAGTATTTT. It codes for CAWSVGLAGPDTQYF.

The J gene is TRBJ2-7, the V gene TRBV5-1; weak D call: TRBD2 (7 bases). Per the germline V gene, CDR1 is SGHRS and CDR2 is YFSETQ. Trimming removed 4 bases from V and 3 bases from J, with 17 bases in between. This CDR3 spans 15 amino acids. In DNA, the CDR3 is TGCGCCAGCAGCCCGGGGACGGGGGGCGGCTACGAGCAGTACTTC. Its translation: CASSPGTGGGYEQYF.

This clone was picked up one time. This same CDR3 is encoded by further DNA sequences in the sample. The V and J genes are TRBV7-9 and TRBJ1-1; 10 bases map to TRBD1. This CDR3 is built from 14 residues. CDR1 and CDR2 from the germline V gene are SEHNR and FQNEAQ (reference sequence). V was pared by 6 bases and J by 4 bases, with 5 bases of the junction left unmatched. In nucleotides, the CDR3 is TGTGCCAGCAGTTCGACAGGGGGCGGCACTGAAGCTTTCTTT. It is translated as CASSSTGGGTEAFF.

The chain uses TRBV28 and TRBJ2-1; no firm D call. The CDR3 covers 14 residues. From germline, CDR1 is MDHEN and CDR2 SYDVKM. The V and J ends lost 3 bases and 6 bases respectively, with 12 bases between them. DNA of the CDR3: TGTGCCAGCAGTTTGTCAGCACTGGGCAATGAGCAGTTCTTC. Translating it yields CASSLSALGNEQFF.

The chain couples TRBV30 to TRBJ1-4; D uncertain. V was cut by 7 bases and J by 5 bases, with 14 bases left in between. Germline CDR1 is GTSNPN and CDR2 is SVGIG (reference sequence). The CDR3 sequence is 13 residues long. The CDR3, as DNA: TGTGCCTCCTTGACACCATCGAATGAAAAACTGTTTTTT. This codes for CASLTPSNEKLFF. The whole variable domain, remainder taken from reference TRBV30 and TRBJ1-4, is SQTIHQWPATLVQPVGSPLSLECTVEGTSNPNLYWYRQAAGRGLQLLFYSVGIGQISSEVPQNLSASRPQDRQFILSSKKLLLSDSGFYLCASLTPSNEKLFFGSGTQLSVL.

This clone appeared once. The gene calls are TRBV9 and TRBJ2-1; 10 bases line up with TRBD2. After removal of 5 bases from V and 10 bases from J, the junction contained 3 bases not matched to a gene. The CDR3 runs to 12 residues. Germline V CDR1 and CDR2: SGDLS, YYNGEE. The CDR3 region has the DNA TGTGCCAGCAGTACTAGCGGGGCAGAGCAGTTCTTC. Amino acids: CASSTSGAEQFF. Full variable domain (missing parts from reference TRBV9 and TRBJ2-1): DSGVTQTPKHLITATGQRVTLRCSPRSGDLSVYWYQQSLDQGLQFLIQYYNGEERAKGNILERFSAQQFPDLHSELNLSSLELGDSALYFCASSTSGAEQFFGPGTRLTVL.

V usage is TRBV11-2 and J usage is TRBJ1-1, with a weak D call TRBD1 (5 bases). In germline, CDR1 is SGHAT, CDR2 FQNNGV. Between the trimmed V and J ends, which lost 5 bases and 1 base, there was a span of 17 bases. This CDR3 has 16 residues. CDR3 coding DNA: TGTGCCAGCAGCCCAGGGATTGGAGGTTCGAACACTGAAGCTTTCTTT. Translated: CASSPGIGGSNTEAFF. Filled out from reference TRBV11-2 and TRBJ1-1, the complete variable domain reads EAGVAQSPRYKIIEKRQSVAFWCNPISGHATLYWYQQILGQGPKLLIQFQNNGVVDDSQLPKDRFSAERLKGVDSTLKIQPAKLEDSAVYLCASSPGIGGSNTEAFFGQGTRLTVV.

The gene calls are TRBV4-3 and TRBJ2-6, with D tentatively TRBD1 (6 bases). Germline CDR1 reads LGHNA; CDR2 reads YSLEER. The V gene lost 4 bases and the J gene lost 0 bases, with 16 bases spanning the gap. The CDR3 has 18 residues. The CDR3 region is CASSLHRGGFSGANVLTF. CDR3 DNA: TGCGCCAGCAGCCTCCACCGAGGGGGTTTCTCTGGGGCCAACGTCCTGACTTTC.

This clone was recorded once. The rearrangement links TRBV7-8 to TRBJ1-3, with D tentatively TRBD1 (6 bases). CDR1 and CDR2 (germline): SGHVS, FQNEAQ. The V end lost 6 bases, the J end lost 7 bases, and 16 bases lay between the germline ends. The CDR3 has 14 residues. Here the CDR3 DNA reads TGTGCCAGCAGACATGACAGGAACGGTAACACCATATATTTT. Residues: CASRHDRNGNTIYF.

The V call is TRBV4-3, the J call TRBJ2-3; possible D gene TRBD1, 6 bases. Germline CDR1 and CDR2: LGHNA and YSLEER. The CDR3 has 13 amino acids. Trimming pared 2 bases from V and 6 bases from J, leaving 9 bases between. The chain's CDR3 is CASSQYTGDTQYF. In nucleotides, the CDR3 is TGCGCCAGCAGCCAATATACAGGGGATACGCAGTATTTT.

This clone was seen a single time. The CDR3, as DNA: TGTGCCTGGCGGGACAGGGTTTATGGCTACACCTTC. Amino acids: CAWRDRVYGYTF. The chain has TRBV30 and TRBJ1-2; TRBD1 matches 9 bases. The V gene end was trimmed by 5 bases and the J gene end by 5 bases; junction bases not matched to a gene: 3. The CDR3 runs 12 residues. The V gene's germline CDR1 is GTSNPN and CDR2 SVGIG (reference sequence).

J is TRBJ2-7 and V is TRBV11-2, with 7 bases aligning to TRBD1. Losses at the gene ends were 3 bases for V and 5 bases for J; bases not matched to a gene: 4. The CDR3 extends over 13 amino acids. Germline V gene data show CDR1 as SGHAT and CDR2 as FQNNGV. The CDR3 DNA follows: TGTGCCAGCAGCTTTAACAGGGGAAACGAGCAGTACTTC. Its translation is CASSFNRGNEQYF.

V gene TRBV4-1 combines with J gene TRBJ2-1; 11 nucleotides match TRBD2. After removal of 5 bases from V and 9 bases from J, the junction contained 6 bases not matched to a gene. The CDR3 totals 14 residues. CDR1 is MGHRA, CDR2 YSYEKL, per germline. The CDR3 here is CASSSTSGTSEQFF. CDR3 in DNA: TGCGCCAGCAGCTCGACTAGCGGGACAAGTGAGCAGTTCTTC.

As concerns this clone: Other DNA sequences in this specimen translate into the identical CDR3. The chain recombines TRBV5-6 with TRBJ2-7; the match to TRBD1 covers 9 bases. The germline V gene has CDR1 SGHDT and CDR2 YYEEEE. V lost 3 bases and J lost 0; bases outside the gene matches: 1. CDR3 length: 14 residues. CDR3 amino acids: CASSSGQGSYEQYF. The CDR3, as DNA: TGTGCCAGCAGCTCGGGACAGGGCTCCTACGAGCAGTACTTC.

In this sample, this clone turned up once. The chain employs TRBV11-2 and TRBJ2-2; TRBD1 aligns across 8 bases. In germline, CDR1 is SGHAT, CDR2 FQNNGV. This CDR3 region has 14 residues. After removal of 4 bases from V and 8 bases from J, the junction contained 6 bases not matched to a gene. The CDR3 coding sequence is TGTGCCAGCAGCTCCCCGGACAGGGTAGGGGAGCTGTTTTTT. This encodes CASSSPDRVGELFF.

This chain links TRBV13 with TRBJ2-7; perhaps TRBD1 as D (5 bases). CDR1 and CDR2 from the germline V gene are PRHDT and FYEKMQ (reference sequence). Between the trimmed V and J ends, which lost 0 bases and 1 base, there was a span of 10 bases. The CDR3 totals 15 residues. The CDR3 sequence is CASSLGGANSYEQYF. The CDR3 region has the DNA TGTGCCAGCAGCTTAGGAGGGGCCAATTCCTACGAGCAGTACTTC.